The present T cell receptor beta chain was sequenced within a study of cytomegalovirus exposure and HLA in healthy donors. Looking at the study overall: Unique TCRs from HLA-typed donors, roughly 89 million of them, were held in an early data release. Clustering assigned 81% of the approximately 400 genotyped donors to the Caucasian-associated ancestry cluster.

Concerning this clone itself: Its specificity is not known.

Study-wide results and caveats: Donor immune exposure was known only as CMV serostatus. Common viral pathogens were later found to be apparently linked to several of the most significant clusters.

CDR3 length: 12 residues. Germline V gene sequence: CDR1 SGHDT, CDR2 YYEEEE. The V gene lost 4 bases and the J gene lost 6 bases, with 9 bases spanning the gap. PCR primers comprised 60 Vbeta and 13 Jbeta primers. The method was immunoSEQ multiplex PCR; TCRdb's version includes in-frame clones alone and lacks a portion of them. The sample shows hundreds of thousands of clones, around 73% of them seen only once. This chain links TRBV5-6 with TRBJ2-3, with D perhaps matching TRBD2 (5 bases). Sequencing was carried out using PBMCs. This TCR derives from a male donor in good health and CMV-seronegative. CDR3 in amino acids: CASSHRGDTQYF. In nucleotides, the CDR3 is TGTGCCAGCAGCCACAGAGGGGATACGCAGTATTTT. Based on the CDR3 plus reference TRBV5-6 and TRBJ2-3, the full variable domain is DAGVTQSPTHLIKTRGQQVTLRCSPKSGHDTVSWYQQALGQGPQFIFQYYEEEERQRGNFPDRFSGHQFPNYSSELNVNALLLGDSALYLCASSHRGDTQYFGPGTRLTVL.